This note documents a single T cell receptor beta chain sequence. The data are from a study of blood T cell repertoires in COVID-19. Study at large: The United States, Italy and Spain were the sources of the acute and convalescent COVID-19 samples. The cDNA or gDNA used as material had been derived from T cells, B-cell-depleted T cells, or PBMCs.

Germline values: CDR1 LNHDA, CDR2 SQIVND (reference sequence). Trimming took 5 bases from V and 1 from J; bases not matched to a gene: 4. The CDR3 covers 14 residues. In the study's own analysis: From reference gene primer amplification, estimates of nucleated cell counts were derived. Using immunoSEQ multiplex PCR, the repertoire was profiled, and TCRdb retains in-frame clones only, with some absent. V, J and clone size reflect that table, while D and trimming were determined from the DNA. The data hold about 250,000 clones, with around 86% observed a single time. The rearrangement joins TRBV19 to TRBJ2-5; 7 bases align to TRBD1. Specimen: peripheral blood. The sequence came from a woman in her sixties or seventies who had recovered from COVID-19. The CDR3 DNA follows: TGTGCCAGTAGTCAAGGGGGCAGCCAAGAGACCCAGTACTTC. Translated: CASSQGGSQETQYF.